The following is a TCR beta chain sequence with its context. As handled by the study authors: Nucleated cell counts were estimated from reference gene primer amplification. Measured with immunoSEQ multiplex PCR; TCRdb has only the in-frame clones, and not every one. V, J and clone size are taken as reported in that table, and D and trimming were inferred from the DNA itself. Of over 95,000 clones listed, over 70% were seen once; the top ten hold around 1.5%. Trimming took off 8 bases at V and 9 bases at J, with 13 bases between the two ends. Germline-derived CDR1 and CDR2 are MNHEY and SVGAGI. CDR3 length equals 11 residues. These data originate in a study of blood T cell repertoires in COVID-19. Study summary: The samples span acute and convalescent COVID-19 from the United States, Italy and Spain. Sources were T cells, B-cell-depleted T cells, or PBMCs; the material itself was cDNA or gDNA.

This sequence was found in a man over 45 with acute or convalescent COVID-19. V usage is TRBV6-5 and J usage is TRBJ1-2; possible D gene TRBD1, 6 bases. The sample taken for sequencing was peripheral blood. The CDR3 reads CASGQTNRYTF. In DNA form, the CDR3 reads TGTGCCAGCGGACAGACGAACCGCTACACCTTC.